This is a list of T cell receptor beta chains from one sample in a study of blood T cell repertoires in COVID-19. The repertoire was sequenced with immunoSEQ multiplex PCR; TCRdb's copy has only in-frame clones and lacks some. Counted here are about 230,000 clones, 86% occurring once; the ten biggest clones make up around 10%. Sequenced: peripheral blood. All receptors derive from a man in his fifties or sixties with COVID-19, enrolled during active disease. CDR3s include the opening cysteine and the closing phenylalanine or tryptophan. Each record gives: D gene, J gene, V gene, clone size, CDR3 DNA, CDR3 protein. A D gene is named only where the DNA matches it firmly. Not every row has a clone size; where given, it reads once, few, many or a size class.

TRBD1 TRBJ2-2 TRBV11-2 - TGTGCCAGCAGCCCCAGGGGGCAAAACGGGGAGCTGTTTTTT CASSPRGQNGELFF
TRBD1 TRBJ1-6 TRBV9 - TGTGCCAGCAGCGTCCGGACAGGGGGGAATTCACCCCTCCACTTT CASSVRTGGNSPLHF
- TRBJ2-7 TRBV28 - TGTGCCAGCAAGCAACGGACAGTCTCCTACGAGCAGTACTTC CASKQRTVSYEQYF
TRBD2 TRBJ2-7 TRBV11-2 - TGTGCCAGCAGCCCGGGACTAGCGGGAGGTGGCGAGCAGTACTTC CASSPGLAGGGEQYF
TRBD1 TRBJ2-7 TRBV30 - TGTGCCTGGAGTTTCACAGGGGGTTCCGGGCAGTACTTC CAWSFTGGSGQYF
TRBD2 TRBJ2-1 TRBV28 - TGTGCCAGCACACTAGCGGGGGGGCCGTCCTACAATGAGCAGTTCTTC CASTLAGGPSYNEQFF
TRBD1 TRBJ1-5 TRBV6-5 - TGTGCCAGTAAGGACAGGGGACCTAGCAATCAGCCCCAGCATTTT CASKDRGPSNQPQHF
TRBD2 TRBJ2-5 TRBV2 - TGTGCCAGCAGCGCGGGGGTCCTGGAGACCCAGTACTTC CASSAGVLETQYF
TRBD2 TRBJ2-7 TRBV7-2 few TGTGCCAGCAGCCCACCGGTAGCGGGGCCCTACGAGCAGTACTTC CASSPPVAGPYEQYF
- TRBJ1-5 TRBV11-3 - TGTGCCACCCTGGGGGGAAGCAATCAGCCCCAGCATTTT CATLGGSNQPQHF
TRBD2 TRBJ2-2 TRBV7-9 - TGTGCCAGCAGCACCCGACTAGCGGGGGCCGCGAACACCGGGGAGCTGTTTTTT CASSTRLAGAANTGELFF
- TRBJ2-1 TRBV2 - TGTGCCAGCAGTGTCCAGGGTCCGCCCGGTGAGCAGTTCTTC CASSVQGPPGEQFF
- TRBJ1-4 TRBV18 - TGTGCCAGCTCACCATCGGGGATCCCAAATGAAAAACTGTTTTTT CASSPSGIPNEKLFF
- TRBJ1-6 TRBV6-1 - TGTGCCAGCAGTGAAGCGCCGGCCCTCCACTTT CASSEAPALHF
- TRBJ2-1 TRBV7-7 - TGTGCCAGCAGCCTGGATGCGGGGTCCTACAATGAGCAGTTCTTC CASSLDAGSYNEQFF
TRBD2 TRBJ2-5 TRBV10-3 once TGTGCCATTCGCGGGGGGGCGGTGGAGACCCAGTACTTC CAIRGGAVETQYF
- TRBJ2-2 TRBV5-1 - TGCGCCAGCAGCTTGGGAGGGATGAACACCGGGGAGCTGTTTTTT CASSLGGMNTGELFF
- TRBJ2-2 TRBV5-4 - TGTGCCAGCAGTCGACAGAACACCGGGGAGCTGTTTTTT CASSRQNTGELFF
- TRBJ2-3 TRBV12-5 - TGTGCTAGTGGTTTGGTACCCGGGGAAGGCACAGATACGCAGTATTTT CASGLVPGEGTDTQYF
TRBD1 TRBJ2-7 TRBV25-1 - TGTGCCAGCAGCTCTCCGGGACAGGGATTAGGCGAGCAGTACTTC CASSSPGQGLGEQYF
TRBD2 TRBJ2-1 TRBV2 once TGTGCCAGCAGCGAGGGACTAGCGGTAGTCAATGAGCAGTTCTTC CASSEGLAVVNEQFF
- TRBJ2-1 TRBV7-9 - TGTGCCAGCAGCTTAGCGACAGGACCTTCCTACAATGAGCAGTTCTTC CASSLATGPSYNEQFF
TRBD2 TRBJ2-5 TRBV28 - TGTGCCAGCAGGAACTCCAGGACTAGCGGTTGGGAGACCCAGTACTTC CASRNSRTSGWETQYF
- TRBJ1-2 TRBV6-6 few TGTGCCAGCAGTCGAGACATTAACTATGGCTACACCTTC CASSRDINYGYTF
TRBD1 TRBJ1-2 TRBV12-3/TRBV12-4 once TGTGCCAGCAGTGGGGACAGGCGAGGCTACACCTTC CASSGDRRGYTF
- TRBJ1-1 TRBV2 - TGTGCCAGCAGTGAATCCGGCCAGGGTAAGGCTGAAGCTTTCTTT CASSESGQGKAEAFF
- TRBJ2-5 TRBV11-3 - TGTGCCAGCAGCTTAGGCGGGACTGGGGAGACCCAGTACTTC CASSLGGTGETQYF
TRBD1 TRBJ1-5 TRBV7-2 - TGTGCCAGCAGCTCGGACAGGGCCTCGAATCAGCCCCAGCATTTT CASSSDRASNQPQHF
TRBD1 TRBJ1-5 TRBV2 - TGTGCCAGCAGTGGGGCCGGGACAGGGGTTAGCAATCAGCCCCAGCATTTT CASSGAGTGVSNQPQHF
- TRBJ1-4 TRBV5-1 - TGCGCCAGCAGATCGACAGGCGCAACTAATGAAAAACTGTTTTTT CASRSTGATNEKLFF
- TRBJ1-6 TRBV27 - TGTGCCAGCAGCTCCGGCAGGGTAAGTTCACCCCTCCACTTT CASSSGRVSSPLHF
TRBD1 TRBJ1-3 TRBV19 few TGTGCCAGCACAGGGGTCTCTGGAAACACCATATATTTT CASTGVSGNTIYF
TRBD2 TRBJ2-7 TRBV6-4 - TGTGCCAGCACCAGACTAGCGGGTCATTACGAGCAGTACTTC CASTRLAGHYEQYF
TRBD2 TRBJ2-7 TRBV2 - TGTGCCAGCAGTTTGACTAGCGGGTACGAGCAGTACTTC CASSLTSGYEQYF
TRBD1 TRBJ2-2 TRBV7-6 - TGTGCCAGCAGCCCTATAGGCACAGGGGGCACCGGGGAGCTGTTTTTT CASSPIGTGGTGELFF
- TRBJ1-2 TRBV6-2/TRBV6-3 - TGTGCCAGCAGTTACGGACAGTCCTATGGCTACACCTTC CASSYGQSYGYTF
- TRBJ1-1 TRBV30 - TGTGCCTGGACCGTTAATACTGAAGCTTTCTTT CAWTVNTEAFF
TRBD1 TRBJ2-2 TRBV6-1 - TGTGCCAGCAGTGAAGGGACAGGGAACACCGGGGAGCTGTTTTTT CASSEGTGNTGELFF
- TRBJ1-1 TRBV18 - TGTGCCAGCTCACCGGGCTCTCGCACTGAAGCTTTCTTT CASSPGSRTEAFF
- TRBJ1-1 TRBV6-6 - TGTGCCAGCAGCCCGGACAGCCGCCATGATTCTGTGTCTTTCTTT CASSPDSRHDSVSFF
- TRBJ1-1 TRBV7-8 - TGTGCCAGCAGCCTCTGGACAGCAAAGAACACTGAAGCTTTCTTT CASSLWTAKNTEAFF
- TRBJ1-1 TRBV19 - TGTGCCAGTAGTCCCCGGGCCAGGGCGAACACTGAAGCTTTCTTT CASSPRARANTEAFF
- TRBJ1-1 TRBV7-2 - TGTGCCAGCAGCTTAGGGCGGCAAAAGAACACTGAAGCTTTCTTT CASSLGRQKNTEAFF
- TRBJ1-2 TRBV7-2 - TGTGCCAGCAGCTTAGGAGCGGGGTACTATGGCTACACCTTC CASSLGAGYYGYTF
TRBD1 TRBJ1-3 TRBV5-1 - TGCGCCAGCAGCTTCGGGACAGGTGGAAACACCATATATTTT CASSFGTGGNTIYF
- TRBJ2-2 TRBV27 - TGTGCCAGCAGTACAACAGGGAGATACACCGGGGAGCTGTTTTTT CASSTTGRYTGELFF
TRBD2 TRBJ2-5 TRBV18 - TGTGCCAGCTCACCACCCGGAGCGGGAGGGCCGGGAGAGACCCAGTACTTC CASSPPGAGGPGETQYF
- TRBJ2-3 TRBV27 once TGTGCCAGCACGGGGACTAGCACAGATACGCAGTATTTT CASTGTSTDTQYF
- TRBJ1-4 TRBV21-1 - TGTGCCAGCAGCAAACTAGGGGCCCATCGGAAGAGAAATGAAAAACTGTTTTTT CASSKLGAHRKRNEKLFF
- TRBJ2-6 TRBV10-3 - TGTGCCATCAGTTGGGAGCCGTCTGGGGCCAACGTCCTGACTTTC CAISWEPSGANVLTF
- TRBJ1-6 TRBV5-5 - TGTGCCAGCAGCGTTACGGGACTCCTAAATTCACCCCTCCACTTT CASSVTGLLNSPLHF
- TRBJ2-5 TRBV7-9 - TGTGCCAGCAACCGCGATGAGGGGACCCAGTACTTC CASNRDEGTQYF
TRBD1 TRBJ1-3 TRBV5-1 - TGCGCCAGCAGCTTGGGGTCGACAGGGAGCCCGTCTGGAAACACCATATATTTT CASSLGSTGSPSGNTIYF
TRBD1 TRBJ1-1 TRBV28 - TGTGCCAGCATCCCCGAGGGGGGCCCCAGGGGGACTGAAGCTTTCTTT CASIPEGGPRGTEAFF
TRBD2 TRBJ2-1 TRBV7-3 - TGTGCCAGCAGCTTAAACCGGGGGGACAATGAGCAGTTCTTC CASSLNRGDNEQFF
TRBD1 TRBJ1-2 TRBV19 few TGTGCCAGTAGTCCCAGGACAGGTAGGAGTGGCTACACCTTC CASSPRTGRSGYTF
TRBD1 TRBJ2-7 TRBV2 - TGTGCCAACAAGGCCGGGACAGCAGCCTACGAGCAGTACTTC CANKAGTAAYEQYF
TRBD1 TRBJ1-5 TRBV7-2 - TGTGCCAGCAGCCGGACGATCCGGGACAGACATCAGCCCCAGCATTTT CASSRTIRDRHQPQHF
- TRBJ1-1 TRBV27 - TGTGCCAGCAGTTTAAGGGGGATGAACACTGAAGCTTTCTTT CASSLRGMNTEAFF